The 26 T cell receptor beta chains below were found in one sample sequenced in a study of metastatic and nonmetastatic thyroid tumors (TCRdb year 2020). None of the patients had been given any treatment before thyroid surgery. To prepare the library, PCR was applied. Sequenced using an Illumina HiSeq 4000. TCRdb's own reprocessing of the public reads used fastp at Q25 and MiXCR and kept productive beta chains. This sample holds 30,000 or so clones; approximately 17% were observed only once. About 4.2% of the sample comes from the top ten. Material: blood. These receptors were obtained from a female donor with papillary thyroid cancer or a benign thyroid nodule (not recorded which). Some clones in this sample may be carry-over from other donors' samples.

Within the sample, this clone is medium-sized. The chain joins TRBV6-2 or TRBV6-3 to TRBJ2-7; the D gene is possibly TRBD1 (6 bases). Trimming took 6 bases from V and 3 from J, leaving 9 bases between them. The CDR3 is made up of 12 amino acids. CDR1 MNHEY and CDR2 SVGEGT come from the germline V gene. The CDR3 reads CASSQQGYEQYF. CDR3 bases: TGTGCCAGCAGCCAACAGGGCTACGAGCAGTACTTC.

This clone has at least ten counts. The chain's CDR3 is CASSIFYLSGASYEQYF. The CDR3 bases are TGTGCCAGTAGCATCTTCTACCTCAGCGGGGCCTCCTACGAGCAGTACTTC. The chain has TRBV19 and TRBJ2-7; 7 bases line up with TRBD2. The CDR3 is made up of 17 amino acids. Germline CDR1 LNHDA, CDR2 SQIVND (reference sequence). The V segment lost 6 bases and the J segment 0 bases; nucleotides outside the gene matches: 14.

This clone was seen repeatedly, ten times or more. This rearrangement joins TRBV29-1 to TRBJ2-3; D possibly matches TRBD1 or TRBD2 (6 bases each). V gave up 4 bases and J gave up 2 bases, with 13 bases separating them. The CDR3 sequence is 14 residues long. Looked up from germline, CDR1 is SQVTM and CDR2 is ANQGSEA. Written as DNA, the CDR3 is TGCAGCGTTGCGGGGGCGGGGTCCACAGATACGCAGTATTTT. The encoded protein is CSVAGAGSTDTQYF.

This clone was recorded a few times. The V call is TRBV12-1, the J call TRBJ1-1. TRBV12-1 is termed a pseudogene. The CDR3 spans 16 residues. Here the CDR3 DNA reads TGTGCCAGCAGCTTTTGTGCAGGCCCAGATGACACTGAAGCTTTCTTT. The encoded protein is CASSFCAGPDDTEAFF.

Ten or more counts support this clone. This rearrangement joins TRBV20-1 to TRBJ1-4, with D hard to call. The CDR3 runs 14 residues. V lost 3 bases, J lost 8 bases, and 16 bases lay in between. Germline V gene data show CDR1 as DFQATT and CDR2 as SNEGSKA (reference sequence). CDR3 in amino acids: CSASSRAGEEKLFF. In DNA, the CDR3 is TGCAGTGCTAGCTCGCGGGCTGGGGAAGAAAAACTGTTTTTT.

This clone was counted ten times or more. The rearrangement links TRBV28 to TRBJ2-7, with 8 bases identical to TRBD2. J lost 9 bases, V lost 6 bases, and 7 bases had no gene match. Looked up from germline, CDR1 is MDHEN and CDR2 is SYDVKM. The CDR3 length is 12 residues. CDR3 sequence (DNA): TGTGCCAGCAGCCTCGGGAGGGCCGGGCAGTACTTC. Its protein is CASSLGRAGQYF.

About this clone: Lacking the conserved final phenylalanine or tryptophan, this CDR3 likely reflects a read error. The chain joins TRBV2 to TRBJ2-5; no clear D gene. Germline V gene lookup returns CDR1 SNHLY and CDR2 FYNNEI. V lost 5 bases, J lost 1 base, and 8 bases lay in between. The CDR3 extends over 13 amino acids. CDR3 protein: CASSSSGQETQYL. The CDR3 DNA reads as TGTGCCAGCAGTAGTTCAGGCCAAGAGACCCAGTACCTC.

This clone was observed a few times. The gene calls are TRBV6-1 and TRBJ1-1; possible D gene TRBD1, 6 bases. V was cut by 4 bases and J by 8 bases, with 17 bases left in between. This CDR3 has 14 amino acids. CDR1 and CDR2 (germline): MNHNS, SASEGT. CDR3 nucleotide sequence: TGTGCCAGCAGTGTCGGGGGCGTGTATACAGAAGCTTTCTTT. Translation: CASSVGGVYTEAFF.

Worth noting for this clone: Relative to the germline gene, one junction end is altered; a read error may explain this. The chain links TRBV7-6 to TRBJ2-5; D gene uncertain. Germline loops: CDR1 SGHVS, CDR2 FNYEAQ. This CDR3 has 11 amino acids. The DNA of the CDR3 is TGTGCCAGCAGCGACAAAGAGACCCAGCACTTC. This gives the protein CASSDKETQHF. The complete variable domain, with remaining parts taken from reference TRBV7-6 and TRBJ2-5, reads GAGVSQSPRYKVTKRGQDVALRCDPISGHVSLYWYRQALGQGPEFLTYFNYEAQQDKSGLPNDRFSAERPEGSISTLTIQRTEQRDSAMYRCASSDKETQHFGPGTRLLVL.

This clone was observed at least ten times. The genes are TRBV7-8 and TRBJ2-7, with D tentatively TRBD1 or TRBD2 (5 bases each). Trimming took 5 bases from V and 6 from J, leaving 20 bases between them. Germline V gene data show CDR1 as SGHVS and CDR2 as FQNEAQ. CDR3 length: 15 amino acids. CDR3 coding DNA: TGTGCCAGCAGCCCTCGGGGCGGCCTGCTACGCGAGCAGTACTTC. Translation: CASSPRGGLLREQYF.

The chain uses TRBV30 and TRBJ1-5, with a possible D match to TRBD1 (6 bases). The CDR3 is made up of 15 amino acids. With 4 bases removed from V and 3 bases from J, the gap between germline ends came to 16 bases. Per germline, CDR1 GTSNPN and CDR2 SVGIG (reference sequence). CDR3 region: CAWIAGVFTNQPQHF. CDR3 in DNA: TGTGCCTGGATTGCAGGGGTCTTTACCAATCAGCCCCAGCATTTT.

This clone turned up a few times. One base away lies a much larger clone, so this may be a sequencing read error. The V and J genes are TRBV29-1 and TRBJ2-7; 9 bases map to TRBD2. Germline CDR1 is SQVTM and CDR2 is ANQGSEA. The CDR3 spans 16 residues. For the CDR3, the DNA is TGCAGCGTTGAATGGGGGTCTAGCGGGGATTCCTACGAGCAGTGCTTC. Its translation: CSVEWGSSGDSYEQCF.

This clone was seen many times. Other nucleotide sequences from this sample produce the same CDR3. The chain recombines TRBV10-2 with TRBJ2-7, with TRBD2 matching 9 bases. The CDR3 is made up of 19 amino acids. The germline V gene has CDR1 WSHSY and CDR2 SAAADI. The trim removed 5 bases at V and 0 bases at J, leaving 17 bases unmatched. This CDR3 is CASSWGRILAGANSYEQYF. Here the CDR3 DNA reads TGCGCCAGCAGTTGGGGACGGATCTTAGCGGGAGCGAACTCCTACGAGCAGTACTTC.

This clone was picked up many times. The V gene is TRBV5-1, the J gene TRBJ2-1; D possibly corresponds to TRBD2 (5 bases). The germline CDR1 and CDR2 sequences are SGHRS and YFSETQ. V was cut by 1 base and J by 5 bases, with 13 bases left in between. The CDR3 is made up of 15 amino acids. CDR3 in amino acids: CASSLLPGFDNEQFF. DNA for the CDR3: TGCGCCAGCAGCTTGTTGCCGGGGTTTGACAATGAGCAGTTCTTC.

This clone has ten or more counts. V gene TRBV27 combines with J gene TRBJ1-6; D gene uncertain. V was shortened by 2 bases and J by 7 bases, with 21 bases between the two germline ends. The CDR3 totals 18 residues. Germline V gives CDR1 MNHEY, CDR2 SMNVEV (reference sequence). The CDR3 nucleotides are TGTGCCAGCAGTTTAAAGCCCCATTTCGCCGCGGGGAATTCACCCCTCCACTTT. Its translation is CASSLKPHFAAGNSPLHF.

This clone turned up a few times. One end of the junction varies from germline; a read error may be responsible. The rearrangement joins TRBV18 to TRBJ2-5; D not resolved. The CDR3 length is 13 residues. The germline gives CDR1 KGHSH, CDR2 LQKENI. The CDR3 DNA follows: TGTGCCAGCTCACCTAATCCCGGAGAGGCCCAGTACTTC. Its protein product is CASSPNPGEAQYF. Using reference TRBV18 and TRBJ2-5 for the parts outside the CDR3, the full variable domain is NAGVMQNPRHLVRRRGQEARLRCSPMKGHSHVYWYRQLPEEGLKFMVYLQKENIIDESGMPKERFSAEFPKEGPSILRIQQVVRGDSAAYFCASSPNPGEAQYFGPGTRLLVL.

As concerns this clone: Mismatch with germline at one junction end may stem from a read error. The gene calls are TRBV27 and TRBJ2-3; TRBD2 is a possible D gene (6 bases). Per the germline V gene, CDR1 is MNHEY and CDR2 is SMNVEV (reference sequence). The CDR3 loop spans 10 amino acids. CDR3 in DNA: TGTGCCAGCATCCCGGGAGACGCGGTATTT. This sequence encodes CASIPGDAVF.

This clone was detected ten times or more. V gene TRBV7-9 combines with J gene TRBJ2-3; maybe TRBD2 (5 bases). Trimming took off 2 bases at V and 0 bases at J, with 12 bases between the two ends. The CDR3 extends over 16 amino acids. Germline lookup yields CDR1 SEHNR and CDR2 FQNEAQ (reference sequence). The CDR3 DNA follows: TGTGCCAGCAGCTTATTAAGCGGAACTAGCACAGATACGCAGTATTTT. This sequence encodes CASSLLSGTSTDTQYF.

This clone was detected ten times or more. The chain combines TRBV20-1 with TRBJ1-1; a possible D gene is TRBD1 (6 bases). V was trimmed by 4 bases and J by 0 bases, leaving 12 bases between them. In germline, CDR1 is DFQATT, CDR2 SNEGSKA (reference sequence). There are 14 residues in the CDR3. The CDR3 DNA reads as TGCAGTGCTAACCCAGGGGCCCTGAACACTGAAGCTTTCTTT. As protein: CSANPGALNTEAFF.

This clone was observed at least ten times. The chain carries TRBV28 and TRBJ1-2, with D possibly matching TRBD1 (5 bases). The germline V gene encodes CDR1 MDHEN and CDR2 SYDVKM. V was shortened by 5 bases and J by 6 bases, with 10 bases between the two germline ends. The CDR3 has 12 amino acids. CDR3 coding DNA: TGTGCCAGCAGTATCGGGGGGGATGGCTACACCTTC. This codes for CASSIGGDGYTF.

In this sample, this clone turned up a few times. The chain carries TRBV12-3 or TRBV12-4 and TRBJ1-2, with a tentative D call TRBD1 (5 bases). The CDR3 totals 14 residues. Trimming stripped 1 base from V and 4 bases from J, with 10 bases between. The CDR3 region has the DNA TGTGCCAGCAGTTTAGGGGGGAAGGGCTATGGCTACACCTTC. Its protein is CASSLGGKGYGYTF.

The gene calls are TRBV20-1 and TRBJ2-7; D could derive from TRBD1 or TRBD2 (6 bases each). The CDR3 loop spans 15 amino acids. CDR1 is DFQATT and CDR2 is SNEGSKA in the germline V gene (reference sequence). V was pared by 3 bases and J by 0 bases, with 15 bases between. Here the CDR3 DNA reads TGCAGTGCTAGTCGACCCGAGGGGGGCTCCTACGAGCAGTACTTC. This translates into CSASRPEGGSYEQYF.

A few counts support this clone. J is TRBJ2-7 and V is TRBV11-2; 10 nucleotides line up with TRBD2. The CDR3 covers 16 residues. From germline, CDR1 is SGHAT and CDR2 FQNNGV. J was trimmed by 6 bases and V by 0 bases; bases with no gene match: 8. The CDR3: CASSLDSSGSGREQYF. CDR3 nucleotides: TGTGCCAGCAGCTTAGATTCTAGCGGGAGCGGGCGCGAGCAGTACTTC.

By frequency in the sample, this clone is medium-sized (0.01 to 0.1%). The genes are TRBV11-3 and TRBJ2-1; 11 positions agree with TRBD2. CDR1 is SGHNT and CDR2 is YENEEA in the germline V gene. This CDR3 region has 15 residues. The V segment lost 5 bases and the J segment 4 bases; nucleotides outside the gene matches: 4. The CDR3 sequence: CASSVGTSGYNEQFF. The CDR3 region has the DNA TGTGCCAGCAGCGTCGGGACTAGCGGTTACAATGAGCAGTTCTTC.

This clone was counted ten times or more. The V call is TRBV20-1, the J call TRBJ1-4; 11 bases align to TRBD1. This CDR3 comprises 13 residues. J lost 6 bases, V lost 4 bases, and 1 base had no gene match. Germline V gene lookup returns CDR1 DFQATT and CDR2 SNEGSKA (reference sequence). The DNA of the CDR3 is TGCAGTGCTAAGGACAGGGGGCATGAAAAACTGTTTTTT. It translates to CSAKDRGHEKLFF.

Many counts were recorded for this clone. V is TRBV4-2 and J is TRBJ2-5; no reliable D call. Germline V CDR1 and CDR2: LGHNA, YNFKEQ. Trimming took off 0 bases at V and 2 bases at J, with 10 bases between the two ends. The CDR3 loop spans 15 amino acids. The CDR3 nucleotides read TGTGCCAGCAGCCAAGATCGGTTCAGGCAAGAGACCCAGTACTTC. This sequence encodes CASSQDRFRQETQYF.